The 18 T cell receptor beta chains below all came from one sample that was sequenced in a study of blood T cell repertoires in COVID-19. Using immunoSEQ multiplex PCR, the repertoire was profiled, and TCRdb retains in-frame clones only, with some absent. The table includes fewer than 250,000 clones, 70% to 90% detected once. The sequencing input was peripheral blood. Receptor source: a man aged 40-49 years with acute or convalescent COVID-19.

The chain is built from TRBV6-5 and TRBJ2-1, with a possible D match to TRBD2 (5 bases). V shed 0 bases and J shed 4 bases, with 7 bases lying between them. The length of the CDR3 is 14 residues. Germline V lookup: CDR1 MNHEY, CDR2 SVGAGI. The DNA of the CDR3 is TGTGCCAGCAGTTACTCGAGGGCTTACAATGAGCAGTTCTTC. Its protein product is CASSYSRAYNEQFF.

The gene calls are TRBV5-1 and TRBJ2-7; TRBD1 aligns across 7 bases. In germline, CDR1 is SGHRS, CDR2 YFSETQ. CDR3 size: 15 residues. The V and J ends lost 3 bases and 0 bases, in that order; junction bases with no gene match: 6. The CDR3 DNA follows: TGCGCCAGCAGCTGGGACAGTCCCAGCTCCTACGAGCAGTACTTC. This gives the protein CASSWDSPSSYEQYF.

This clone has just a few counts. The genes are TRBV6-5 and TRBJ1-1; D gene ambiguous. The germline CDR1 and CDR2 sequences are MNHEY and SVGAGI. There are 13 residues in the CDR3. V lost 5 bases and J 5 bases, leaving 12 bases between the germline ends. The CDR3 region is CASSRRRDTEAFF. The CDR3 bases are TGTGCCAGCAGTCGGCGTCGGGATACTGAAGCTTTCTTT.

CDR3 DNA: TGTGCCAGCATGCGCGATAGCAATCAGCCCCAGCATTTT. Residues: CASMRDSNQPQHF. The chain recombines TRBV12-3 or TRBV12-4 with TRBJ1-5; D is uncertain. Trimming took 7 bases from V and 0 from J, leaving 7 bases between them. The length of the CDR3 is 13 residues.

Only a few counts were recorded for this clone. This chain connects TRBV27 to TRBJ2-3; 10 bases match TRBD1. CDR3 length: 16 residues. Germline V gene lookup returns CDR1 MNHEY and CDR2 SMNVEV (reference sequence). V was clipped by 2 bases and J by 7 bases; unmatched bases: 9. The CDR3 bases are TGTGCCAGCAGTTTACTTCGACAGGGGGCGCTCCATACGCAGTATTTT. This encodes CASSLLRQGALHTQYF.

This clone occurred many times. The chain couples TRBV6-5 to TRBJ2-2, with 8 bases lining up with TRBD2. This CDR3 region has 15 residues. CDR1 and CDR2 (germline): MNHEY, SVGAGI. J was trimmed by 1 base and V by 6 bases; bases with no gene match: 4. The CDR3 bases are TGTGCCAGCAGGAGCGGGGGCCGGAACACCGGGGAGCTGTTTTTT. It yields the protein CASRSGGRNTGELFF.

This chain connects TRBV4-1 to TRBJ1-2; possible D gene TRBD1, 6 bases. Looked up from germline, CDR1 is MGHRA and CDR2 is YSYEKL. The CDR3 length is 14 residues. V was cut by 4 bases and J by 7 bases, with 16 bases left in between. This chain's CDR3 is CASSPSPGVFGYTF. In DNA form, the CDR3 reads TGCGCCAGCAGCCCCAGCCCAGGGGTATTTGGCTACACCTTC.

The chain is built from TRBV9 and TRBJ1-1; 8 bases align to TRBD1. The CDR3 extends over 15 amino acids. Per the germline V gene, CDR1 is SGDLS and CDR2 is YYNGEE. V dropped 4 bases and J dropped 1; count of bases not matched to a gene: 6. For the CDR3, the DNA is TGTGCCAGCAGCCCTCAGGGGGCTCAGAACACTGAAGCTTTCTTT. Translating it yields CASSPQGAQNTEAFF.

V is TRBV9 and J is TRBJ2-3, with TRBD2 matching 8 bases. This CDR3 comprises 15 residues. V dropped 2 bases and J dropped 6; count of bases not matched to a gene: 8. The V gene's germline CDR1 is SGDLS and CDR2 YYNGEE. The CDR3 reads CASSVVSGILDTQYF. In DNA, the CDR3 is TGTGCCAGCAGCGTGGTTAGCGGGATCTTGGATACGCAGTATTTT.

The V call is TRBV29-1, the J call TRBJ1-2; 7 bases are shared with TRBD1. Unmatched junction bases numbered 15, after V lost 0 bases and J lost 8 bases. Germline CDR1 reads SQVTM; CDR2 reads ANQGSEA. CDR3 size: 16 residues. For the CDR3, the DNA is TGCAGCGTTGAAGACCCTTGGACAGGCGGAGGTCGGGGCTACACCTTC. Amino acid sequence: CSVEDPWTGGGRGYTF.

The chain is built from TRBV4-2 and TRBJ1-1; possibly TRBD1 for D (6 bases). With 0 bases removed from V and 10 bases from J, the gap between germline ends came to 15 bases. Germline V gene lookup returns CDR1 LGHNA and CDR2 YNFKEQ. CDR3 length equals 14 residues. CDR3 loop: CASSQDRGGLSAFF. In nucleotides, the CDR3 is TGTGCCAGCAGCCAAGATCGCGGGGGGCTCTCAGCTTTCTTT.

The V call is TRBV7-9, the J call TRBJ1-2; D is ambiguous. The V gene's germline CDR1 is SEHNR and CDR2 FQNEAQ (reference sequence). CDR3 length: 13 residues. Trimming removed 1 base from V and 4 bases from J, with 7 bases in between. The CDR3 nucleotides read TGTGCCAGCAGCTTAGAGGGAGGCTATGGCTACACCTTC. Translation gives CASSLEGGYGYTF.

The rearrangement uses TRBV11-1 and TRBJ2-5; 10 nucleotides align to TRBD2. V shed 6 bases and J 4 bases; nucleotides not matched to a gene: 8. Germline CDR1 is SGHAT and CDR2 is FQDESV (reference sequence). This CDR3 spans 15 amino acids. The CDR3 DNA reads TGTGCCAGCAGATTCGGACTAGCGGCCGGAGAGACCCAGTACTTC. It translates to CASRFGLAAGETQYF.

V gene TRBV25-1 combines with J gene TRBJ1-4, with 7 bases matching TRBD1. Per germline, CDR1 MGHDK and CDR2 SYGVNS. Trimming took 5 bases from V and 8 from J; bases not matched to a gene: 5. CDR3 length: 13 residues. CDR3 sequence: CASSKGAEEKLFF. CDR3 in DNA: TGTGCCAGCAGTAAGGGGGCTGAGGAAAAACTGTTTTTT.

The chain uses TRBV7-2 and TRBJ1-2; D gene unclear. Germline CDR1 and CDR2: SGHTA and FQGNSA. The CDR3 contains 16 residues. The V gene lost 3 bases and the J gene lost 8 bases, with 22 bases spanning the gap. CDR3 sequence reads: CASSLLRGLSAGGYTF. The CDR3 nucleotides read TGTGCCAGCAGCTTGTTAAGAGGACTCTCAGCGGGGGGCTACACCTTC.

The V and J genes are TRBV19 and TRBJ2-2; D is perhaps TRBD1 (5 bases). CDR1 and CDR2 from the germline V gene are LNHDA and SQIVND (reference sequence). The CDR3 loop spans 14 amino acids. Deletions cut 6 bases from V and 7 bases from J, with 15 bases between. The CDR3 sequence: CASRRDPRGGELFF. CDR3 DNA sequence: TGTGCCAGTAGAAGGGATCCAAGGGGCGGGGAGCTGTTTTTT.

In regard to this clone: The conserved final phenylalanine or tryptophan is absent from the CDR3, which likely points to a read error. The CDR3 here is CASSWSRNTEAFL. As DNA, the CDR3 is TGTGCCAGTAGTTGGAGCCGGAACACTGAAGCTTTCCTT. The chain carries TRBV19 and TRBJ1-1, with unresolved D. CDR1 and CDR2 (germline): LNHDA, SQIVND (reference sequence). The CDR3 totals 13 residues. Trimming pared 5 bases from V and 1 base from J, leaving 8 bases between.

This sequence joins TRBV5-5 and TRBJ1-6, with 9 bases fitting TRBD1. This CDR3 is 16 amino acids long. CDR1 is SGHKS and CDR2 is YYEKEE in the germline V gene (reference sequence). J was trimmed by 6 bases and V by 0 bases; bases with no gene match: 4. The CDR3 DNA reads TGTGCCAGCAGCTTGGCACAGGGGGCGAGTAATTCACCCCTCCACTTT. This gives the protein CASSLAQGASNSPLHF. Complete variable domain (other parts from reference TRBV5-5 and TRBJ1-6): DAGVTQSPTHLIKTRGQQVTLRCSPISGHKSVSWYQQVLGQGPQFIFQYYEKEERGRGNFPDRFSARQFPNYSSELNVNALLLGDSALYLCASSLAQGASNSPLHFGNGTRLTVT.